The 21 T cell receptor beta chains below come from one sample, sequenced in a study of PD-L1 blockade in urothelial cancer (dated by TCRdb to the late 2010s). Libraries were prepared through the immunoSEQ multiplex PCR assay. As stored in TCRdb, this immuneACCESS dataset retains in-frame rearrangements with V and J assigned. A fraction of the clones does not appear; measured against another copy, unresolved V genes explain less than half of the discrepancy, and the remainder lacks a known reason. This sample comprises under 55,000 clones, about 88% of them detected only once. Roughly 3.3% of the sample is held by the ten biggest clonotypes. The time point label of this sample denotes: pretreatment peripheral blood. Sequences were derived from PBMCs, sampled around atezolizumab (anti-PD-L1) treatment. The receptors were gathered from a man in his sixties or seventies with urothelial cancer.

V usage is TRBV7-2 and J usage is TRBJ2-7; 15 bases match TRBD2. Germline assignment: CDR1 SGHTA and CDR2 FQGNSA. The CDR3 has 17 amino acids. V was pared by 5 bases and J by 4 bases, with 9 bases of the junction left unmatched. CDR3 sequence (DNA): TGTGCCAGCAGCGTAACCCCTGGACTAGCGGGAGGGTACGAGCAGTACTTC. Residues: CASSVTPGLAGGYEQYF.

The chain is built from TRBV28 and TRBJ1-2; D is unclear. V was shortened by 8 bases and J by 0 bases, with 13 bases between the two germline ends. This CDR3 is 14 amino acids long. Per germline, CDR1 MDHEN and CDR2 SYDVKM. CDR3 amino acids: CASRYPETNYGYTF. The CDR3 DNA reads as TGTGCCAGCCGATATCCGGAGACTAACTATGGCTACACCTTC.

The chain links TRBV7-2 to TRBJ2-2; D might be TRBD1 (5 bases). Germline assignment: CDR1 SGHTA and CDR2 FQGNSA. The CDR3 runs 14 residues. V dropped 4 bases and J dropped 5 bases, with 11 bases sitting between them. CDR3 in DNA: TGTGCCAGCAGCTACCAGGGATTGACCGGGGAGCTGTTTTTT. It codes for CASSYQGLTGELFF.

This clone was found a few times. The chain is built from TRBV4-2 and TRBJ1-1; possible D gene TRBD1, 5 bases. Trimming took off 4 bases at V and 1 base at J, with 13 bases between the two ends. The CDR3 has 15 residues. Germline V gene sequence: CDR1 LGHNA, CDR2 YNFKEQ. In nucleotides, the CDR3 is TGTGCCAGCAGCCCCCCCGGGGGGGGGAACACTGAAGCTTTCTTT. The encoded protein is CASSPPGGGNTEAFF.

The rearrangement joins TRBV5-4 to TRBJ1-3, with TRBD1 as a possible D gene (5 bases). The CDR3 runs to 17 residues. V lost 5 bases and J 4 bases, leaving 22 bases between the germline ends. Germline V gene sequence: CDR1 SGHNT, CDR2 YYREEE (reference sequence). The CDR3 region has the DNA TGTGCCAGCAGTTCGTATACCCAGGGTACTAAAGGAAACACCATATATTTT. Protein sequence: CASSSYTQGTKGNTIYF.

The chain is built from TRBV15 and TRBJ1-4; TRBD1 is a possible D gene (6 bases). The germline CDR1 and CDR2 sequences are LNHNV and YYDKDF (reference sequence). Between the trimmed V and J ends, which lost 4 bases and 8 bases, there was a span of 14 bases. The CDR3 is made up of 14 amino acids. The CDR3 DNA sequence: TGTGCCACCAGCAAGGATACAGGGTCCGAAAAACTGTTTTTT. It encodes CATSKDTGSEKLFF.

V gene TRBV29-1 combines with J gene TRBJ2-1; D might be TRBD1 (6 bases). This CDR3 is built from 17 residues. Germline V gene data show CDR1 as SQVTM and CDR2 as ANQGSEA. The V and J ends lost 7 bases and 4 bases respectively, with 26 bases between them. The CDR3 DNA sequence: TGCAGCGAAAGGGTCACAGGGAAGGGGTTTTCGTACAATGAGCAGTTCTTC. This gives the protein CSERVTGKGFSYNEQFF.

J is TRBJ1-1 and V is TRBV5-6, with D possibly matching TRBD1 (6 bases). V lost 1 base, J lost 5 bases, and 12 bases lay in between. This CDR3 contains 14 residues. Germline assignment: CDR1 SGHDT and CDR2 YYEEEE. The CDR3 here is CASSLPGAVTEAFF. CDR3 sequence (DNA): TGTGCCAGCAGCTTGCCAGGGGCGGTGACTGAAGCTTTCTTT.

This clone came up a few times. This rearrangement joins TRBV20-1 to TRBJ1-4; D is unclear. The V gene lost 6 bases and the J gene lost 13 bases, with 15 bases spanning the gap. CDR3 length equals 11 residues. Germline CDR1 and CDR2: DFQATT and SNEGSKA (reference sequence). As DNA, the CDR3 is TGCAGTGCCCCGGACCCGCGGGGACTGTTTTTT. It is translated as CSAPDPRGLFF.

J is TRBJ2-6 and V is TRBV7-8; 7 bases are shared with TRBD2. Germline CDR1 is SGHVS and CDR2 is FQNEAQ. There are 17 residues in the CDR3. V shed 4 bases and J 0 bases; nucleotides not matched to a gene: 6. CDR3 sequence: CASSSKWGGSGANVLTF. DNA for the CDR3: TGTGCCAGCAGCTCCAAGTGGGGGGGCTCTGGGGCCAACGTCCTGACTTTC.

The rearrangement uses TRBV5-5 and TRBJ1-2; D not resolved. V was clipped by 1 base and J by 4 bases, with 8 bases between them. Germline CDR1 is SGHKS and CDR2 is YYEKEE (reference sequence). This CDR3 has 13 residues. The CDR3 sequence: CASSLNNLYGYTF. CDR3 bases: TGTGCCAGCAGCTTGAACAACCTCTATGGCTACACCTTC.

This clone was seen a few times. The rearrangement joins TRBV5-8 to TRBJ1-2; D remains ambiguous. Trimming took off 1 base at V and 8 bases at J, with 18 bases between the two ends. The germline V gene has CDR1 SGHTS and CDR2 YDEGEE. This CDR3 is 15 amino acids long. DNA of the CDR3: TGTGCCAGCAGCTTGTTTGATGGCATGCACGGGGGCTACACCTTC. It codes for CASSLFDGMHGGYTF.

The chain uses TRBV11-2 and TRBJ2-5, with 10 bases lining up with TRBD2. V dropped 5 bases and J dropped 4; count of bases not matched to a gene: 13. The CDR3 contains 17 residues. CDR1 SGHAT and CDR2 FQNNGV come from the germline V gene. In DNA, the CDR3 is TGTGCCAGCAGCATGCTAGCGGGGGTTCCCGGAGTAGAGACCCAGTACTTC. Protein sequence: CASSMLAGVPGVETQYF.

This clone occurred many times. This chain joins TRBV5-4 and TRBJ2-2; 9 bases fit TRBD2. Losses at the gene ends were 0 bases for V and 3 bases for J; bases not matched to a gene: 6. CDR1 is SGHNT, CDR2 YYREEE, per germline (reference sequence). This CDR3 spans 17 amino acids. The CDR3 DNA is TGTGCCAGCAGCTTGGCAGATAGCGGGAGTTACACCGGGGAGCTGTTTTTT. Amino acids: CASSLADSGSYTGELFF.

The rearrangement links TRBV4-3 to TRBJ2-3; 11 bases are a match to TRBD1. V was clipped by 3 bases and J by 2 bases; unmatched bases: 1. Germline CDR1 is LGHNA and CDR2 is YSLEER. CDR3 length equals 15 residues. The CDR3 reads CASSQGQGVTDTQYF. As DNA, the CDR3 is TGCGCCAGCAGCCAGGGACAGGGGGTCACAGATACGCAGTATTTT.

This clone was observed a handful of times. V and J are TRBV27 and TRBJ1-3; D gene uncertain. CDR1 and CDR2 (germline): MNHEY, SMNVEV (reference sequence). The CDR3 is 19 residues long. Trimming took off 0 bases at V and 0 bases at J, with 18 bases between the two ends. CDR3 in amino acids: CASSLSAPTSESSGNTIYF. The CDR3 DNA reads as TGTGCCAGCAGTTTATCCGCCCCAACCTCCGAGAGCTCTGGAAACACCATATATTTT.

This clone was picked up a small number of times. The gene calls are TRBV19 and TRBJ1-2; 10 bases line up with TRBD1. Germline-derived CDR1 and CDR2 are LNHDA and SQIVND (reference sequence). The CDR3 runs to 15 residues. Unmatched junction bases numbered 7, after V lost 5 bases and J lost 4 bases. The CDR3 spells CASSSDRGLAYGYTF. As DNA, the CDR3 is TGTGCCAGTAGTTCCGACAGGGGGCTGGCCTATGGCTACACCTTC.

This rearrangement joins TRBV5-8 to TRBJ1-2; D unclear. Trimming removed 0 bases at V and 4 bases at J, with 10 bases between. The CDR3 loop spans 14 amino acids. CDR1 is SGHTS and CDR2 is YDEGEE in the germline V gene. CDR3 coding DNA: TGTGCCAGCAGCTTGGAGCGGAAAATCTATGGCTACACCTTC. Protein product: CASSLERKIYGYTF.

The rearrangement joins TRBV5-1 to TRBJ2-4, with 11 bases fitting TRBD2. Germline CDR1 reads SGHRS; CDR2 reads YFSETQ. This CDR3 contains 16 residues. Losses at the gene ends were 3 bases for V and 10 bases for J; bases not matched to a gene: 12. CDR3 nucleotides: TGCGCCAGCAGCTCAATACTAGCGGGAGACCGTACTATTCAGTACTTC. Its protein product is CASSSILAGDRTIQYF.

This clone was observed a handful of times. The rearrangement uses TRBV19 and TRBJ1-2; no reliable D call. The CDR3 runs to 12 residues. Germline CDR1 reads LNHDA; CDR2 reads SQIVND (reference sequence). V lost 8 bases, J lost 4 bases, and 11 bases lay in between. This chain's CDR3 is CASQQIGYGYTF. The CDR3, as DNA: TGTGCCAGTCAACAGATTGGCTATGGCTACACCTTC.

V and J are TRBV6-1 and TRBJ1-3; 8 bases line up with TRBD1. The germline gives CDR1 MNHNS, CDR2 SASEGT. The length of the CDR3 is 16 residues. The trim removed 4 bases at V and 5 bases at J, leaving 10 bases unmatched. CDR3 amino acids: CASSVGRGRERNTIYF. For the CDR3, the DNA is TGTGCCAGCAGTGTGGGCAGGGGGCGCGAAAGAAACACCATATATTTT.